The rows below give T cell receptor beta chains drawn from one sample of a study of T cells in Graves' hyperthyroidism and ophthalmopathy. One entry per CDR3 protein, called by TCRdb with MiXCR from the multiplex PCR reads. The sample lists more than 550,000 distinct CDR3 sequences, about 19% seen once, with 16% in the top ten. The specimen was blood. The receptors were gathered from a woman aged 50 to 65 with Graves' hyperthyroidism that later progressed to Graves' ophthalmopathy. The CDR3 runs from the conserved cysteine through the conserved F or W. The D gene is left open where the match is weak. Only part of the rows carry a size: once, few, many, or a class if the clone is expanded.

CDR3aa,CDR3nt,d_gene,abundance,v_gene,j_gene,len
CASSLRGQGAVQPQHF,TGTGCCAGCAGTTTAAGGGGGCAGGGGGCGGTTCAGCCCCAGCATTTT,TRBD1,few,TRBV27,TRBJ1-5,16
CASSAWDDSYEQYF,TGTGCCAGTAGTGCATGGGACGACTCCTACGAGCAGTACTTC,.,.,TRBV19,TRBJ2-7,14
CASRASVQKTQETQYF,TGTGCCAGCAGGGCCTCGGTACAGAAAACCCAAGAGACCCAGTACTTC,.,many,TRBV2,TRBJ2-5,16
CASSLTGTGGLAGANVLTF,TGCGCCAGCAGCTTGACTGGGACAGGGGGCTTGGCTGGGGCCAACGTCCTGACTTTC,TRBD1,many,TRBV5-1,TRBJ2-6,19
CASSAGFFQGEAFF,TGTGCCAGCAGCGCCGGGTTCTTCCAGGGTGAAGCTTTCTTT,.,few,TRBV9,TRBJ1-1,14
CASKGDEQFF,TGTGCCAGCAAAGGCGATGAGCAGTTCTTC,.,.,TRBV7-9,TRBJ2-1,10
CASSLDEGGLTNEKLFF,TGTGCCAGCAGCTTAGATGAGGGGGGCCTAACTAATGAAAAACTGTTTTTT,.,.,TRBV7-2,TRBJ1-4,17
CASSPEGGAGGELFF,TGTGCCAGCAGCCCAGAGGGGGGGGCAGGCGGGGAGCTGTTTTTT,.,few,TRBV9,TRBJ2-2,15
CASRGLAGGRRYNEQFF,TGTGCCAGCAGGGGACTAGCGGGGGGGCGGAGATACAATGAGCAGTTCTTC,TRBD2,few,TRBV6-1,TRBJ2-1,17
CSAEEVGRLEQYF,TGCAGTGCGGAAGAGGTGGGGCGGCTCGAGCAGTACTTC,.,many,TRBV20-1,TRBJ2-7,13